This T cell receptor beta chain was sequenced during a study of metastatic and nonmetastatic thyroid tumors. Study-level background: From malignant and benign thyroid patients, repertoires in blood and in tumor or nodule tissue were compared. Whole-study findings and limits: It was reported that TCR beta diversity was significantly higher in malignant thyroid tumors than benign nodules, in blood and tumor.

This clone appeared a few times. Its antigen is not identified. TCRdb used MiXCR to call clones anew from the PCR reads. The data hold some 64,000 clones, with under 5% observed a single time. The CDR3 is made up of 15 amino acids. Germline values: CDR1 MDHEN, CDR2 SYDVKM. Trimming pared 2 bases from V and 8 bases from J, leaving 16 bases between. Each patient went into thyroid surgery without having received any treatment. What was sequenced was blood. The genes are TRBV28 and TRBJ2-1, with D possibly matching TRBD2 (5 bases). The sequence derives from a female donor with papillary thyroid cancer or a benign thyroid nodule (not recorded which). Some clones in this sample may be carry-over from other donors' samples. As DNA, the CDR3 is TGTGCCAGCAGTTTAGGGGTAAGAGGGATCGATGAGCAGTTCTTC. Translated, it gives CASSLGVRGIDEQFF. The full variable domain, its missing parts supplied by reference TRBV28 and TRBJ2-1, is DVKVTQSSRYLVKRTGEKVFLECVQDMDHENMFWYRQDPGLGLRLIYFSYDVKMKEKGDIPEGYSVSREKKERFSLILESASTNQTSMYLCASSLGVRGIDEQFFGPGTRLTVL.